This TCR beta chain is from a study of blood T cells in healthy people across ages. Findings and caveats of the study: Age advanced and TCR beta diversity per million T cells fell, roughly linearly. Long-lived and aged donors differed, with more naive CD4+ cells and higher diversity in the long-lived.

A second about 7 to 11 cycle PCR used barcoded and J-beta primers. Each cDNA was tagged by a template-switch adaptor containing 12 random nucleotides. TCRdb reanalysed the 5' RACE reads using MiXCR and keeps one entry per CDR3 protein. The profile shows more than 1,400,000 distinct CDR3 sequences, about 40% of them singletons. This CDR3 contains 15 residues. CDR1 and CDR2 from the germline V gene are SGHTA and FQGTGA. The trim removed 5 bases at V and 3 bases at J, leaving 8 bases unmatched. The total RNA that was extracted per sample amounted to at least 5.5 micrograms. This clonotype was observed a few times. Its antigen is unknown.

V gene TRBV7-3 combines with J gene TRBJ2-5; the match to TRBD2 covers 8 bases. The specimen sequenced was blood. This clonotype was obtained from a woman aged 18-29 years in good health. This chain's CDR3 is CASSRTGTREETQYF. The CDR3 nucleotides are TGTGCCAGCAGCAGAACAGGGACTAGGGAAGAGACCCAGTACTTC.